The 30 T cell receptor beta chains presented below share a single source sample, sequenced in a study of blood T cell repertoires in COVID-19. Assay used: immunoSEQ multiplex PCR; TCRdb lists only in-frame clones, some missing. The table records approximately 290,000 clones, roughly 91% of them present only once. Material for sequencing was peripheral blood. Receptor source: a woman aged 30 to 39 with COVID-19, enrolled during active disease.

This chain links TRBV5-1 with TRBJ2-3, with 10 bases fitting TRBD2. The V and J ends lost 4 bases and 5 bases, in that order; junction bases with no gene match: 19. The CDR3 runs to 19 residues. Germline values: CDR1 SGHRS, CDR2 YFSETQ. This CDR3 reads CASSPTPWGAGGLVDTQYF. The CDR3 region has the DNA TGCGCCAGCAGCCCTACCCCTTGGGGAGCGGGGGGGCTGGTAGATACGCAGTATTTT. Drawing the rest from reference TRBV5-1 and TRBJ2-3, the complete variable domain is KAGVTQTPRYLIKTRGQQVTLSCSPISGHRSVSWYQQTPGQGLQFLFEYFSETQRNKGNFPGRFSGRQFSNSRSEMNVSTLELGDSALYLCASSPTPWGAGGLVDTQYFGPGTRLTVL.

Details on this clone: Other DNA variants within this sample encode the same CDR3. The chain combines TRBV7-9 with TRBJ2-1; D gene ambiguous. The CDR3 is made up of 13 amino acids. The germline CDR1 and CDR2 sequences are SEHNR and FQNEAQ (reference sequence). Trimming pared 5 bases from V and 6 bases from J, leaving 11 bases between. CDR3 sequence reads: CASSPPSSNEQFF. CDR3 nucleotide sequence: TGTGCCAGCAGCCCCCCCAGTTCCAATGAGCAGTTCTTC.

This clone appeared a single time. The rearrangement joins TRBV29-1 to TRBJ2-3; D is ambiguous. V dropped 4 bases and J dropped 3 bases, with 17 bases sitting between them. The CDR3 sequence is 15 residues long. CDR1 SQVTM and CDR2 ANQGSEA come from the germline V gene. The CDR3 loop is CSVVTARKPTDTQYF. CDR3 nucleotides: TGCAGCGTTGTTACGGCTAGAAAACCAACAGATACGCAGTATTTT.

This clone was counted once. The chain couples TRBV11-2 to TRBJ2-7; 8 bases align to TRBD1. Looked up from germline, CDR1 is SGHAT and CDR2 is FQNNGV. The J segment lost 3 bases and the V segment lost 4 bases, leaving 5 bases of the junction unmatched. The CDR3 covers 14 residues. The CDR3 loop is CASSSAGTGYEQYF. The CDR3, as DNA: TGTGCCAGCAGCTCAGCCGGGACAGGCTACGAGCAGTACTTC.

This chain joins TRBV11-2 and TRBJ1-2, with a weak D call TRBD1 (6 bases). CDR1 is SGHAT and CDR2 is FQNNGV in the germline V gene. The V end was cut by 5 bases, the J end by 2 bases, with 12 bases between. CDR3 length equals 14 residues. CDR3 DNA sequence: TGTGCCAGCAGCCCGACAGGACCCAACTATGGCTACACCTTC. Its translation is CASSPTGPNYGYTF.

The chain combines TRBV12-3 or TRBV12-4 with TRBJ2-5, with 8 bases matching TRBD2. CDR3 size: 13 residues. Unmatched junction bases numbered 6, after V lost 7 bases and J lost 5 bases. The CDR3 reads CASTPGGLETQYF. The CDR3 DNA sequence: TGTGCCAGCACACCGGGGGGGCTGGAGACCCAGTACTTC.

Turning to this clone: At the DNA level, this CDR3 is encoded by other sequences in the same sample as well. The chain joins TRBV19 to TRBJ1-1; D gene ambiguous. The CDR3 spans 13 residues. The germline CDR1 and CDR2 sequences are LNHDA and SQIVND (reference sequence). V lost 2 bases and J lost 0, with 4 bases in between. Here the CDR3 reads CASSISMNTEAFF. The CDR3 nucleotides read TGTGCCAGTAGTATATCAATGAACACTGAAGCTTTCTTT.

The count of this clone is one. This chain uses TRBV6-2 or TRBV6-3 with TRBJ2-7; a possible D gene is TRBD1 (6 bases). Trimming took off 5 bases at V and 0 bases at J, with 20 bases between the two ends. Germline V gene lookup returns CDR1 MNHEY and CDR2 SVGEGT. The length of the CDR3 is 17 residues. CDR3 loop: CASSLGPRDTYSYEQYF. CDR3 nucleotides: TGTGCCAGCAGTCTAGGCCCTAGGGACACTTACTCCTACGAGCAGTACTTC.

The table lists this clone with a count of one. In the same sample, other DNA sequences code for this CDR3. The chain uses TRBV15 and TRBJ1-6; 7 bases map to TRBD1. Germline values: CDR1 LNHNV, CDR2 YYDKDF (reference sequence). The CDR3 has 14 residues. V lost 3 bases and J lost 7; bases outside the gene matches: 3. The CDR3 spells CATSRDRSNSPLHF. The DNA for the CDR3 is TGTGCCACCAGCAGGGACAGGTCAAATTCACCCCTCCACTTT. The full variable domain, completed using reference TRBV15 and TRBJ1-6, is DAMVIQNPRYQVTQFGKPVTLSCSQTLNHNVMYWYQQKSSQAPKLLFHYYDKDFNNEADTPDNFQSRRPNTSFCFLDIRSPGLGDTAMYLCATSRDRSNSPLHFGNGTRLTVT.

V is TRBV6-5 and J is TRBJ2-7, with 7 positions matching TRBD2. The CDR3 consists of 15 residues. Trimming took 6 bases from V and 2 from J; bases not matched to a gene: 10. The V gene's germline CDR1 is MNHEY and CDR2 SVGAGI. The CDR3: CASSIPGGKPYEQYF. The CDR3, as DNA: TGTGCCAGCAGCATACCCGGGGGGAAACCCTACGAGCAGTACTTC.

The gene calls are TRBV18 and TRBJ2-3; 9 nucleotides match TRBD2. CDR3 size: 16 residues. Germline V gene sequence: CDR1 KGHSH, CDR2 LQKENI. Germline trimming cut 0 bases from V and 7 bases from J; bases unmatched to any gene: 8. In nucleotides, the CDR3 is TGTGCCAGCTCACCACCTGGGCGGGGGGGCCGAAATACGCAGTATTTT. Amino acid sequence: CASSPPGRGGRNTQYF.

The V and J genes are TRBV4-2 and TRBJ1-2, with TRBD1 matching 8 bases. In germline, CDR1 is LGHNA, CDR2 YNFKEQ. Unmatched junction bases numbered 8, after V lost 5 bases and J lost 3 bases. The CDR3 sequence is 15 residues long. CDR3 bases: TGTGCCAGCAGCTCACCCGGACAGGGATACTATGGCTACACCTTC. Its protein product is CASSSPGQGYYGYTF.

The V and J genes are TRBV28 and TRBJ2-7, with a weak D call TRBD1 (5 bases). The CDR3 runs to 13 residues. V lost 7 bases and J lost 2, with 12 bases in between. Germline V gene data show CDR1 as MDHEN and CDR2 as SYDVKM. This CDR3 reads CASIRDRPYEQYF. The CDR3 nucleotides read TGTGCCAGCATTCGCGACAGACCCTACGAGCAGTACTTC.

The chain employs TRBV7-9 and TRBJ1-2; TRBD1 aligns across 8 bases. The CDR3 contains 14 residues. Germline V gives CDR1 SEHNR, CDR2 FQNEAQ (reference sequence). V lost 6 bases, J lost 3 bases, and 6 bases stayed unmatched. The CDR3 region is CASRQQGDDYGYTF. DNA for the CDR3: TGTGCCAGCAGGCAACAGGGGGATGACTATGGCTACACCTTC.

V usage is TRBV6-4 and J usage is TRBJ2-3, with TRBD1 as a possible D gene (7 bases). Germline V gene sequence: CDR1 MRHNA, CDR2 SNTAGT. The CDR3 has 14 residues. The ends were cut back, 6 bases at V and 6 bases at J, with 16 bases in the middle. CDR3 protein: CASSIGGGMDTQYF. CDR3 coding DNA: TGTGCCAGCAGCATTGGAGGGGGCATGGATACGCAGTATTTT.

This chain connects TRBV28 to TRBJ1-1; 10 nucleotides align to TRBD1. Germline V gene lookup returns CDR1 MDHEN and CDR2 SYDVKM. V trimming: 6 bases; J trimming: 3 bases; junction bases outside the gene matches: 13. The CDR3 contains 17 residues. CDR3 bases: TGTGCCAGCAGCCCAAGCGACAGGGGGCGGTTTGACACTGAAGCTTTCTTT. Protein sequence: CASSPSDRGRFDTEAFF.

The V gene is TRBV7-9, the J gene TRBJ1-2; D ambiguous. Per germline, CDR1 SEHNR and CDR2 FQNEAQ (reference sequence). Between the trimmed V and J ends, which lost 4 bases and 8 bases, there was a span of 17 bases. This CDR3 has 14 residues. DNA for the CDR3: TGTGCCAGCAGCTCCAGCCCGTACCGCGGAGGCTACACCTTC. Its translation is CASSSSPYRGGYTF. The full variable domain, its missing parts supplied by reference TRBV7-9 and TRBJ1-2, is DTGVSQNPRHKITKRGQNVTFRCDPISEHNRLYWYRQTLGQGPEFLTYFQNEAQLEKSRLLSDRFSAERPKGSFSTLEIQRTEQGDSAMYLCASSSSPYRGGYTFGSGTRLTVV.

The CDR3 bases are TGTGCCAGCAGCTGGGAGACAGGAGTCTACGAGCAGTACTTC. Protein: CASSWETGVYEQYF. The chain carries TRBV11-2 and TRBJ2-7; D is possibly TRBD1 (6 bases). The germline V gene encodes CDR1 SGHAT and CDR2 FQNNGV. V was cut by 4 bases and J by 3 bases, with 13 bases left in between. CDR3 length: 14 amino acids.

This chain uses TRBV3-1 (or the pseudogene TRBV3-2) with TRBJ2-3, with D perhaps matching TRBD1 (5 bases). The V end lost 4 bases, the J end lost 4 bases, and 6 bases lay between the germline ends. CDR3 length: 12 residues. Germline V gene lookup returns CDR1 LGHDT and CDR2 YNNKEL (reference sequence). The CDR3 coding sequence is TGTGCCAGCAGCCCAGGGCCAGATACGCAGTATTTT. Protein: CASSPGPDTQYF.

The chain recombines TRBV6-5 with TRBJ2-1; possibly TRBD2 for D (5 bases). CDR3 length equals 11 residues. Between the trimmed V and J ends, which lost 10 bases and 2 bases, there was a span of 6 bases. CDR1 is MNHEY, CDR2 SVGAGI, per germline. CDR3 DNA: TGTGCCACCGGGACCTACAATGAGCAGTTCTTC. It specifies CATGTYNEQFF.

The V and J genes are TRBV6-5 and TRBJ1-2; possible D gene TRBD1, 5 bases. This CDR3 has 13 residues. In germline, CDR1 is MNHEY, CDR2 SVGAGI. V shed 5 bases and J shed 6 bases, with 13 bases lying between them. The CDR3 region is CASSNTGSNGYTF. The CDR3 DNA is TGTGCCAGCAGTAATACAGGATCGAATGGCTACACCTTC.

About this clone itself: The junction shows a germline mismatch at one end, possibly a read error. The chain couples TRBV5-8 to TRBJ2-3, with D possibly TRBD1 on 6 matching bases. CDR3 size: 17 residues. Germline V lookup: CDR1 SGHTS, CDR2 YDEGEE. CDR3 in amino acids: CASSLDQGFVGTDTQYF. DNA of the CDR3: TGTGCCAGCAGTTTGGATCAGGGGTTTGTTGGCACAGATACGCAGTATTTT.

The rearrangement uses TRBV4-1 and TRBJ1-6; 10 bases are a match to TRBD1. Trimming took 4 bases from V and 8 from J; bases not matched to a gene: 2. The CDR3 consists of 14 residues. Looked up from germline, CDR1 is MGHRA and CDR2 is YSYEKL. The CDR3 nucleotides read TGCGCCAGCAGCCTCGGACAGGGGGATTCACCCCTCCACTTT. Amino acids: CASSLGQGDSPLHF.

This chain uses TRBV12-3 or TRBV12-4 with TRBJ1-1; D not resolved. This CDR3 has 13 residues. The V gene lost 3 bases and the J gene lost 3 bases, with 8 bases spanning the gap. The CDR3 reads CASSFASDTEAFF. Written as DNA, the CDR3 is TGTGCCAGCAGTTTTGCTTCGGACACTGAAGCTTTCTTT.

The CDR3 DNA reads TGTGCCAGCAGCTTAGGGCCGGGGACAGATACGCAGTATTTT. It encodes CASSLGPGTDTQYF. J is TRBJ2-3 and V is TRBV13, with D tentatively TRBD2 (5 bases). Trimming stripped 0 bases from V and 3 bases from J, with 7 bases between. The CDR3 has 14 amino acids. In germline, CDR1 is PRHDT, CDR2 FYEKMQ (reference sequence). Supplemented by reference TRBV13 and TRBJ2-3, the full variable domain reads AAGVIQSPRHLIKEKRETATLKCYPIPRHDTVYWYQQGPGQDPQFLISFYEKMQSDKGSIPDRFSAQQFSDYHSELNMSSLELGDSALYFCASSLGPGTDTQYFGPGTRLTVL.

The chain uses TRBV6-5 and TRBJ1-5; D is unclear. CDR1 is MNHEY and CDR2 is SVGAGI in the germline V gene. Deletions cut 3 bases from V and 7 bases from J, with 13 bases between. The CDR3 extends over 14 amino acids. CDR3 loop: CASSYTGEEQPQHF. DNA for the CDR3: TGTGCCAGCAGTTATACCGGGGAAGAGCAGCCCCAGCATTTT.

The chain couples TRBV30 to TRBJ1-2, with D uncertain. V lost 0 bases to trimming and J lost 9 bases, with 14 bases between them. This CDR3 spans 13 amino acids. Germline CDR1 is GTSNPN and CDR2 is SVGIG (reference sequence). DNA for the CDR3: TGTGCCTGGAGTGTACAAGGAGTAAGCAGCTACACCTTC. This gives the protein CAWSVQGVSSYTF. Full variable domain (outside the CDR3, taken from reference TRBV30 and TRBJ1-2): SQTIHQWPATLVQPVGSPLSLECTVEGTSNPNLYWYRQAAGRGLQLLFYSVGIGQISSEVPQNLSASRPQDRQFILSSKKLLLSDSGFYLCAWSVQGVSSYTFGSGTRLTVV.

The J gene is TRBJ1-5, the V gene TRBV19, with 8 bases that match TRBD1. V was clipped by 5 bases and J by 1 base; unmatched bases: 4. This CDR3 is built from 15 residues. The germline V gene encodes CDR1 LNHDA and CDR2 SQIVND (reference sequence). This chain's CDR3 is CASSLDRGSNQPQHF. The CDR3, as DNA: TGTGCCAGTAGTCTTGACAGGGGAAGCAATCAGCCCCAGCATTTT.

The gene calls are TRBV10-3 and TRBJ1-5; a weak D match, TRBD1 (6 bases). This CDR3 comprises 18 residues. CDR1 is ENHRY, CDR2 SYGVKD, per germline. Deletions cut 3 bases from V and 0 bases from J, with 18 bases between. The CDR3 coding sequence is TGTGCCATCAGTGAAACAAACCGGGACATCGATAGCAATCAGCCCCAGCATTTT. Protein sequence: CAISETNRDIDSNQPQHF.

This clone was observed a few times. The J gene is TRBJ1-2, the V gene TRBV2; 10 bases line up with TRBD1. Germline V CDR1 and CDR2: SNHLY, FYNNEI. The V gene end was trimmed by 6 bases and the J gene end by 1 base; junction bases not matched to a gene: 5. CDR3 size: 15 residues. Written as DNA, the CDR3 is TGTGCCAGCAGACCCGGGACAGGGGATAACTATGGCTACACCTTC. The encoded protein is CASRPGTGDNYGYTF.